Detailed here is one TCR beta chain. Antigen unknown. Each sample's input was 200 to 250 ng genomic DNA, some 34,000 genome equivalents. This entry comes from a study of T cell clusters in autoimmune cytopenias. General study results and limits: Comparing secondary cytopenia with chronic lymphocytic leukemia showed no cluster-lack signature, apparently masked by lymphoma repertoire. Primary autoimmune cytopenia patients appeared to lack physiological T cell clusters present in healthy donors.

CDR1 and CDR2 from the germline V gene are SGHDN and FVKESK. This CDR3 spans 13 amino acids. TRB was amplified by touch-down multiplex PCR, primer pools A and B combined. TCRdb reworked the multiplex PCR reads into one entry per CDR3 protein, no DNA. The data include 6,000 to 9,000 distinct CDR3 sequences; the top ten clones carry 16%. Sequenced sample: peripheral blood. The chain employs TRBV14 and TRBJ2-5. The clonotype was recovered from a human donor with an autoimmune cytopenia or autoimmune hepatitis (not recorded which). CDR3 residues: CASSQITQETQYF.